This T cell receptor (beta chain) was captured by sequencing in a study of blood T cell dynamics during melanoma immunotherapy. The CDR3 runs 15 residues. Germline CDR1 and CDR2: SGHVS and FQNEAQ. V was pared by 10 bases and J by 0 bases, with 18 bases between. Sample time point: pre-treatment baseline. The assay was immunoSEQ multiplex PCR, and TCRdb's table has in-frame clones only and misses some. The sample holds about 15,000 clones; about 83% are singletons and the top ten take about 4.6%. The V gene is TRBV7-8, the J gene TRBJ1-1; D is unresolved. This clonotype was sampled from a human donor with melanoma. Sequences were derived from blood, sampled from a patient treated with checkpoint blockade. Here the CDR3 reads CATRRARLMNTEAFF. The CDR3 nucleotides read TGTGCCACCCGACGAGCACGGTTGATGAACACTGAAGCTTTCTTT.